The sequence of this T cell receptor beta chain was determined in a study of CD8+CD57+ T cells in acquired aplastic anemia. Study summary: Sorting CD4+ and CD8+ cells gave DNA averaging approximately 3 ug.

Patients sequenced had flow cytometry evidence of CD8+CD57+ cell expansion. Severe acquired aplastic anemia was diagnosed in all patients. Blood samples were obtained from patients who had received no prior therapy. TCR beta VDJ and CDR3 were profiled, and genomic DNA was the template. TCRdb re-called the reads through MiXCR, storing one row per CDR3 protein. Here the sample spans under 350,000 distinct CDR3 sequences, roughly 61% being singletons. The germline gives CDR1 SGHTA, CDR2 FQGTGA. J was trimmed by 0 bases and V by 6 bases; bases with no gene match: 5. The CDR3 totals 16 residues. This chain uses TRBV7-3 with TRBJ2-3, with TRBD2 identical over 11 bases. The sample comprised sorted CD4+, CD8+, or CD8+CD57+ T cells (not recorded which) from PBMCs. The sequence came from a human donor with aplastic anemia. CDR3 nucleotide sequence: TGTGCCAGCAGTACAACTAGCGGGGGAAGCACAGATACGCAGTATTTT. Protein: CASSTTSGGSTDTQYF.